A selection of T cell receptor beta chains follows, all from one sample in a study of blood T cell repertoires in COVID-19. Sequencing used immunoSEQ multiplex PCR; TCRdb keeps in-frame clones, though not all of them. There are over 130,000 clones in the sample; more than 80% occur only once, and about 10% lies in the top ten. Sequencing was done on a sample of peripheral blood. The receptors come from a woman over 75 with acute or convalescent COVID-19. CDR3s leave out the opening cysteine and the closing phenylalanine or tryptophan.

cdr3_length: 12
j_call: TRBJ1-5
v_call: TRBV5-1
cdr3_aa: ASSLAAGDQPQH

cdr3_length: 12
j_call: TRBJ2-3
v_call: TRBV10-3
cdr3_aa: AISNLGPTDTQY

cdr3_length: 12
j_call: TRBJ2-5
v_call: TRBV5-1
cdr3_aa: ASSPGTGQETQY

cdr3_length: 11
j_call: TRBJ2-3
v_call: TRBV24-1
cdr3_aa: ATSSGGTDTQY

cdr3_length: 12
j_call: TRBJ1-2
v_call: TRBV6-4
cdr3_aa: ASSPDRDNYGYT

cdr3_length: 13
j_call: TRBJ1-2
v_call: TRBV27
cdr3_aa: ASSSPGQLPYGYT

cdr3_length: 14
j_call: TRBJ1-6
v_call: TRBV7-9
cdr3_aa: ASSRDRGFGNSPLH

cdr3_length: 13
j_call: TRBJ1-2
v_call: TRBV5-1
cdr3_aa: ASSLGTGGFYGYT

cdr3_length: 14
j_call: TRBJ1-4
v_call: TRBV5-1
cdr3_aa: ASSLGIIRSNEKLF

cdr3_length: 14
j_call: TRBJ2-1
v_call: TRBV19
cdr3_aa: ASSIMVSTTHNEQF

cdr3_length: 13
j_call: TRBJ2-2
v_call: TRBV24-1
cdr3_aa: ATQSNRPGTGELF

cdr3_length: 10
j_call: TRBJ2-3
v_call: TRBV6-2/TRBV6-3
cdr3_aa: ASSYGRDTQY

cdr3_length: 16
j_call: TRBJ2-5
v_call: TRBV10-3
cdr3_aa: AIRNGLAGGAREETQY

cdr3_length: 11
j_call: TRBJ1-1
v_call: TRBV30
cdr3_aa: AWSVRGNTEAF

cdr3_length: 11
j_call: TRBJ1-1
v_call: TRBV10-3
cdr3_aa: AIMEQSNTEAF

cdr3_length: 13
j_call: TRBJ1-6
v_call: TRBV4-1
cdr3_aa: ASSQDGDIYSPLH